This TCR beta chain came from a study of CD8 T cells in ankylosing spondylitis. It was by quantitative 5'-RACE with molecular barcodes that TCR beta libraries were made. MiXCR, applied by TCRdb to the 5' RACE reads, yields one record per CDR3 protein. Found here are some 700,000 distinct CDR3 sequences, under 20% of them singletons; the top ten hold 19%. The study, taken as a whole, reports: Within peripheral blood, clones linked to disease were CD8+ and relatively rare. Ankylosing spondylitis blood seemed to carry a telltale TCR beta motif made of seven or eight highly homologous variants. Reportedly, significant enrichment of disease-linked clones occurred in matched ankylosing spondylitis synovial fluid.

The ends were cut back, 2 bases at V and 1 base at J, with 16 bases in the middle. Germline V gene sequence: CDR1 PRHDT, CDR2 FYEKMQ (reference sequence). The CDR3 spans 17 residues. Note on this clonotype: As yet, its antigen is unknown.

Sequenced material: blood, either unsorted or a sorted T cell fraction (not recorded which). The chain combines TRBV13 with TRBJ2-3, with D perhaps TRBD2 (6 bases). The receptor's source is a male donor with ankylosing spondylitis. The CDR3 loop is CASSLSLGGNGTDTQYF. The CDR3, as DNA: TGTGCCAGCAGCTTATCGCTCGGGGGTAATGGCACAGATACGCAGTATTTT. The complete variable domain, with remaining parts taken from reference TRBV13 and TRBJ2-3, reads AAGVIQSPRHLIKEKRETATLKCYPIPRHDTVYWYQQGPGQDPQFLISFYEKMQSDKGSIPDRFSAQQFSDYHSELNMSSLELGDSALYFCASSLSLGGNGTDTQYFGPGTRLTVL.